This passage covers 2 T cell receptor beta chains from one sample sequenced in a study of blood T cell repertoires in COVID-19. Assay: immunoSEQ multiplex PCR; the TCRdb copy retains only in-frame clones and omits some. The sample has roughly 100,000 clones; around 90% are singletons. The source material was peripheral blood. The receptor set was obtained from a woman older than 75 in a cohort sampled during active COVID-19.

V is TRBV2 and J is TRBJ2-2, with D maybe TRBD1 (6 bases). The CDR3 loop spans 14 amino acids. Between the trimmed V and J ends, which lost 9 bases and 0 bases, there was a span of 11 bases. From germline, CDR1 is SNHLY and CDR2 FYNNEI. The CDR3 region has the DNA TGTGCCAGGGAACAGGGTTCGAACACCGGGGAGCTGTTTTTT. Translating it yields CAREQGSNTGELFF.

The chain carries TRBV12-5 and TRBJ2-5; TRBD1 agrees at 7 bases. The ends lost 4 bases at V and 8 bases at J; junction bases unmatched: 7. The germline V gene encodes CDR1 LGHNT and CDR2 FRNRAP. The CDR3 extends over 13 amino acids. CDR3 residues: CASGSSTGLTQYF. CDR3 coding DNA: TGTGCTAGTGGTTCCTCGACAGGGCTCACCCAGTACTTC.